This T cell receptor (beta chain) comes out of a study of tumor-infiltrating lymphocytes in primary liver carcinoma (dated by TCRdb to 2016 to 2017). Regarding the study in general: Of the five patients, three men and two women aged 30 to 69 years, four had hepatocellular carcinoma and one had combined HCC and intrahepatic cholangiocarcinoma. Tumors of the five patients were stage T1-T3 N0M0 with maximum diameters of roughly 4 to 10 cm. Each sample produced about 3.5 to 8 million productive TCRbeta reads, and read depth showed no significant difference between tissue types. TCRbeta repertoire sequencing, expression microarrays and whole-exome sequencing were combined in the study across five regions of each liver tumor, with adjacent normal tissue and blood also included. TCRbeta repertoire sequencing covered 35 specimens from 5 patients: some 25 tumor regions, 5 adjacent noncancerous liver tissues and 5 peripheral blood samples. To link TCRbeta repertoire diversity with the local molecular phenotype, the roughly 26 tumor region samples were profiled using Agilent mRNA microarrays. Reproducibility between technical replicate repertoires was high, with correlation coefficients above 0.98 and mean shared-clone rates roughly 0.91. Summary of the overall study and its limitations: Bulk unsorted samples precluded comparing CD4+ and CD8+ T cell repertoires. The study included only four to six patients, and the authors note findings should be validated in a larger study. Only about 7-24% of top clones were present in all five regions of a tumor, suggesting spatial heterogeneity of tumor-infiltrating T cells. The top 250 clones made up a significantly larger repertoire fraction in tumors than in blood (p = 0.039). Repertoire overlap was found to be higher between tumor regions (mean roughly 36%) than between tumor-adjacent (around 17%) or tumor-blood (about 15%) pairs, consistent with antigen-driven expansion. Because only the TCR beta chain was sequenced and unpaired alpha chains were not captured, true repertoire diversity is likely underestimated.

Reading from cysteine to phenylalanine, the CDR3 counts 14 amino acids. Of all the DNA, just the CDR3 is kept, 42 bases in frame from base 1. CDR1 and CDR2 (SGHNT, YYREEE) derive from the germline V gene (reference sequence). Starting from 500 to 650 ng total RNA, TCRbeta-specific cDNA was produced by reverse transcription with a constant-region primer and ProtoScript II reverse transcriptase. TCRbeta libraries were built with three nested multiplex PCR rounds, a slightly modified ARM-PCR procedure. Multiplex TRBV1-TRBV30 forward primers and a Cbeta reverse primer were used in the first two PCR rounds, each of which was run for around 10 cycles. A final 25-cycle PCR with Deep VentR polymerase added sample barcodes and Illumina adapters. Before sequencing, amplicons of 200-500 bp were gel-purified using a QIAquick gel extraction kit. The TCRbeta amplicons were sequenced with 250-bp paired-end reads on an Illumina HiSeq 2500. The authors' pipeline ran thus. Trimmomatic v0.33 was used to quality-trim the reads, and FLASH v1.2.11 was used to merge paired reads so that full CDR3 sequences could be recovered. V, D and J germline segments were assigned to the rearranged TCRbeta sequences using MiGEC v1.2.1b. VDJtools v1.0.0 computed clonotype statistics and Shannon-Wiener diversity indices. Except for diversity analysis, only each sample's 250 most abundant clonotypes were used in subsequent analyses to reduce sampling bias. In TCRdb, the public reads were trimmed at Q25 with fastp and aligned with MiXCR, with productive beta chains retained. CDR3 protein sequences are deduplicated, and each keeps its most common genes and DNA. The V and J calls come from TCRdb's annotation, not from the publication. Within this sample are roughly 200,000 distinct CDR3 sequences, with around four fifths of them counted one time only. In total, the top ten clones hold 15% to 20% of the sample.

Total RNA and DNA were co-extracted from approximately 20-30 mg of bulk tissue with the AllPrep DNA/RNA mini kit, without cell sorting. Between late 2015 and March 2016, roughly five patients in China with histopathologically diagnosed primary liver carcinoma had surgical resection. At the time of sampling, the patients were treatment-naive and had chronic HBV infection. Each tumor was sampled at five spatially separated regions: the superior, inferior, left-lateral and right-lateral poles and the tumor centre. More than 75% viable tumor cells were found by histology in every tumor sample. Pieces of fresh tumor and adjacent tissue were cut in half, with one half kept in RNAlater at -80 degrees C and the other half sent for histology. Concerning this clonotype: Its target antigen remains unknown. One end of the junction fails to match germline, which may point to a read error.

Sequenced sample: tumor tissue from primary liver carcinoma. The chain was built from TRBV5-4 and TRBJ1-1; no D gene is confidently identified. The sequence derives from a man aged 35-49 years with primary liver carcinoma and hepatitis B virus infection. The CDR3 protein sequence reads: CASSHGREGTEAFF. The DNA reads TGTGCCAGCAGCCACGGACGGGAAGGAACTGAAGCTTTCTTC.